Given below is one T cell receptor beta chain in context. No antigen is known for it. This entry comes from a study of lymphopenia after photon versus proton radiotherapy. Regarding the study as a whole: Photon-treated patients lost naive T cells and TCR diversity; proton-treated stayed stable. Authors raise, but do not show, better survival with proton therapy. After the lymphocyte nadir, photon-treated repertoires showed oligoclonal expansion, especially of CD8+ Temra cells. A bigger post-nadir fall in TCR diversity correlated inversely with survival time in deceased patients.

Generated by immunoSEQ multiplex PCR, the TCRdb table keeps only in-frame clones and is missing some. This sample has more than 45,000 clones, with around 90% found just once. Trimming removed 5 bases from V and 0 bases from J, with 12 bases in between. The CDR3 is made up of 15 amino acids. CDR1 SGHNT and CDR2 YYREEE come from the germline V gene (reference sequence). The origin of this receptor is a woman aged 40 to 50 with cholangiocarcinoma. The sequenced sample was peripheral blood, obtained from a patient treated with photon-based radiotherapy. This chain joins TRBV5-4 and TRBJ1-3; no reliable D call. The chain's CDR3 is CASSPNPISGNTIYF. The CDR3 DNA reads as TGTGCCAGCAGTCCAAACCCCATCTCTGGAAACACCATATATTTT.